The 5 T cell receptor beta chains listed next were all sequenced from one sample in a study of response to subunit inactivated influenza vaccine. TCRdb itself ran the RT-PCR reads through MiXCR, one entry per CDR3 protein. The table shows around 520,000 distinct CDR3 sequences, with about 25% occurring only once. Sequenced here: CD4+ T cells sorted from PBMCs, sampled about 5 days after vaccination. All receptors derive from a man between 45 and 60 years old who received an inactivated influenza vaccine.

The chain joins TRBV20-1 to TRBJ2-5, with a tentative D call TRBD2 (5 bases). Trimming removed 1 base from V and 4 bases from J, with 10 bases in between. The CDR3 has 13 residues. Germline values: CDR1 DFQATT, CDR2 SNEGSKA (reference sequence). This CDR3 reads CSARVGVRETQYF. The DNA of the CDR3 is TGCAGTGCTAGAGTGGGAGTAAGAGAGACCCAGTACTTC.

The J gene is TRBJ2-5, the V gene TRBV12-3 or TRBV12-4; 11 positions agree with TRBD2. CDR3 length: 14 residues. With 6 bases clipped from V and 3 bases from J, the junction kept 3 bases outside the gene matches. In DNA form, the CDR3 reads TGTGCCAGCAGGCAACTAGCGGGGGAAGAGACCCAGTACTTC. It translates to CASRQLAGEETQYF.

The DNA for the CDR3 is TGCAGTTCACAGGGACTAGCGGGAGCAGATACGCAGTATTTT. This codes for CSSQGLAGADTQYF. J is TRBJ2-3 and V is TRBV20-1, with 14 bases aligning to TRBD2. Per the germline V gene, CDR1 is DFQATT and CDR2 is SNEGSKA (reference sequence). The J segment lost 4 bases and the V segment lost 8 bases, leaving 5 bases of the junction unmatched. The CDR3 totals 14 residues.

The chain employs TRBV20-1 and TRBJ1-1; maybe TRBD1 (5 bases). Between the trimmed V and J ends, which lost 5 bases and 5 bases, there was a span of 24 bases. CDR1 DFQATT and CDR2 SNEGSKA come from the germline V gene (reference sequence). This CDR3 has 16 amino acids. CDR3 sequence reads: CSAPPAFLAGKTEAFF. CDR3 coding DNA: TGCAGTGCTCCTCCCGCGTTCTTGGCAGGGAAAACTGAAGCTTTCTTT.

This clonotype was detected only a few times. This chain links TRBV3-1 with TRBJ2-5; 8 nucleotides line up with TRBD1. CDR1 is LGHDT and CDR2 is YNNKEL in the germline V gene (reference sequence). V was clipped by 3 bases and J by 5 bases; unmatched bases: 14. The length of the CDR3 is 17 residues. The CDR3 region is CASSQSTRGLSGETQYF. CDR3 DNA: TGTGCCAGCAGCCAGAGTACCAGGGGGCTATCTGGGGAGACCCAGTACTTC.